These 9 T cell receptor beta chains originate from one sample sequenced in a study of blood T cell repertoires in COVID-19. Data came from immunoSEQ multiplex PCR; TCRdb stores just in-frame clones and leaves some out. The sample lists around 250,000 clones; around 88% were seen once. The sample comprised PBMCs or T cells enriched from blood (not recorded which). The source is a woman aged 40 to 55 with acute COVID-19.

The chain combines TRBV6-5 with TRBJ2-2; weak D call: TRBD1 (7 bases). The V end was cut by 0 bases, the J end by 3 bases, with 11 bases between. Looked up from germline, CDR1 is MNHEY and CDR2 is SVGAGI. The CDR3 is made up of 16 amino acids. The DNA of the CDR3 is TGTGCCAGCAGTTACTCTTCCAGGGGGGACACCGGGGAGCTGTTTTTT. It codes for CASSYSSRGDTGELFF.

The chain is built from TRBV7-9 and TRBJ1-2; 9 nucleotides line up with TRBD1. Germline V gene sequence: CDR1 SEHNR, CDR2 FQNEAQ (reference sequence). V shed 2 bases and J 6 bases; nucleotides not matched to a gene: 4. This CDR3 contains 14 residues. CDR3 sequence (DNA): TGTGCCAGCAGCTTATCGGGACAGGGAAATGGCTACACCTTC. It translates to CASSLSGQGNGYTF.

The chain recombines TRBV28 with TRBJ1-5, with TRBD1 identical over 7 bases. Germline V gene data show CDR1 as MDHEN and CDR2 as SYDVKM. The junction had 6 bases not matched to a gene; V was cut back by 7 bases and J by 6 bases. CDR3 length: 13 amino acids. CDR3 in DNA: TGTGCCAGCAATGACAGGGTTATTCAGCCCCAGCATTTT. This gives the protein CASNDRVIQPQHF.

This chain links TRBV30 with TRBJ2-5; perhaps TRBD2 as D (5 bases). The length of the CDR3 is 13 residues. V gave up 4 bases and J gave up 4 bases, with 13 bases separating them. Germline V CDR1 and CDR2: GTSNPN, SVGIG (reference sequence). CDR3 residues: CAWTVGAPETQYF. CDR3 coding DNA: TGTGCCTGGACGGTGGGAGCCCCAGAGACCCAGTACTTC.

The chain has TRBV9 and TRBJ2-3; 9 nucleotides line up with TRBD2. The germline V gene encodes CDR1 SGDLS and CDR2 YYNGEE. Unmatched junction bases numbered 9, after V lost 2 bases and J lost 2 bases. This CDR3 has 17 residues. The CDR3 here is CASSVGASGELTDTQYF. CDR3 nucleotides: TGTGCCAGCAGCGTGGGGGCTAGCGGGGAACTCACAGATACGCAGTATTTT.

The chain is built from TRBV5-4 and TRBJ1-1, with D maybe TRBD1 (5 bases). Germline lookup yields CDR1 SGHNT and CDR2 YYREEE (reference sequence). V shed 2 bases and J shed 5 bases, with 19 bases lying between them. The CDR3 is 16 residues long. For the CDR3, the DNA is TGTGCCAGCAGCTTTGGGAGGGGCGATTTTTTAACTGAAGCTTTCTTT. Translated: CASSFGRGDFLTEAFF. Supplemented by reference TRBV5-4 and TRBJ1-1, the full variable domain reads ETGVTQSPTHLIKTRGQQVTLRCSSQSGHNTVSWYQQALGQGPQFIFQYYREEENGRGNFPPRFSGLQFPNYSSELNVNALELDDSALYLCASSFGRGDFLTEAFFGQGTRLTVV.

The V call is TRBV6-1, the J call TRBJ2-7, with 7 bases identical to TRBD2. Germline V CDR1 and CDR2: MNHNS, SASEGT. The V gene end was trimmed by 2 bases and the J gene end by 6 bases; junction bases not matched to a gene: 4. The CDR3 loop spans 13 amino acids. CDR3 sequence reads: CASSERLAGEQYV. DNA of the CDR3: TGTGCCAGCAGTGAACGACTAGCCGGCGAGCAGTACGTC.

The chain links TRBV10-2 to TRBJ1-2; D uncertain. Germline-derived CDR1 and CDR2 are WSHSY and SAAADI. This CDR3 region has 15 residues. The V end lost 0 bases, the J end lost 5 bases, and 13 bases lay between the germline ends. CDR3 DNA: TGCGCCAGCAGTGAGTCGACTCCGGGATATTATGGCTACACCTTC. It codes for CASSESTPGYYGYTF.

This clone was recorded once. The chain combines TRBV7-8 with TRBJ1-5; 9 bases match TRBD1. Germline CDR1 and CDR2: SGHVS and FQNEAQ. The junction had 6 bases not matched to a gene; V was cut back by 3 bases and J by 6 bases. The CDR3 consists of 15 residues. CDR3 in amino acids: CASSFMGTGSQPQHF. The CDR3 DNA follows: TGTGCCAGCAGCTTCATGGGGACAGGGAGTCAGCCCCAGCATTTT.